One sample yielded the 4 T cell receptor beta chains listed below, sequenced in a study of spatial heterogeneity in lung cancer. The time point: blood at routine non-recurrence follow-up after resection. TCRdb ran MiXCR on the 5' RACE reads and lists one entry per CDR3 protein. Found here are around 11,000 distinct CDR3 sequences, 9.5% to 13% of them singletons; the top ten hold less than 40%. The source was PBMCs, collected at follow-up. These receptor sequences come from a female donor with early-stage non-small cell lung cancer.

As DNA, the CDR3 is TGTGCCAGCAGTAGCCGGACTAGCGGGGGACTCAAAAACATTCAGTACTTC. It translates to CASSSRTSGGLKNIQYF. The V gene is TRBV6-1, the J gene TRBJ2-4; TRBD2 agrees at 13 bases. V lost 5 bases to trimming and J lost 3 bases; unmatched junction nucleotides: 7. The germline CDR1 and CDR2 sequences are MNHNS and SASEGT. This CDR3 comprises 17 residues.

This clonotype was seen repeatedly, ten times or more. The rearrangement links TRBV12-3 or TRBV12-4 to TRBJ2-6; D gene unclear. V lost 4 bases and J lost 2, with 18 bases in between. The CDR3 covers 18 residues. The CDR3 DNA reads TGTGCCAGCAGTTACCGGCCCTCGGTGCGTGCTGGGGCCAACGTCCTGACTTTC. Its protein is CASSYRPSVRAGANVLTF.

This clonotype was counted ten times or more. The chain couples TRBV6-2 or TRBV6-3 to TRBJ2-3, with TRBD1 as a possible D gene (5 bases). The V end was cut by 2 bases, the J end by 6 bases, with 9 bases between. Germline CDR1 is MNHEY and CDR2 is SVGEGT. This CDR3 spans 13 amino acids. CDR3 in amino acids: CASSYRGWDTQYF. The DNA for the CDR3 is TGTGCCAGCAGTTACAGGGGCTGGGATACGCAGTATTTT.

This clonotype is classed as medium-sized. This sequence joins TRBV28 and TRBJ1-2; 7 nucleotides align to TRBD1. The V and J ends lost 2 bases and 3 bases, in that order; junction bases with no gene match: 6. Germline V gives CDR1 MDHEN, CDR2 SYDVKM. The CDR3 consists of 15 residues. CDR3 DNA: TGTGCCAGCAGTTTAGGACGAGGGGGCTACTATGGCTACACCTTC. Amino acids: CASSLGRGGYYGYTF.